The T cell receptor beta chain under discussion was sequenced for a study of blood T cell repertoires in COVID-19. Per germline, CDR1 SGHKS and CDR2 YYEKEE (reference sequence). The V end was cut by 1 base, the J end by 6 bases, with 6 bases between. The CDR3 spans 12 residues. Using immunoSEQ multiplex PCR, the repertoire was profiled, and TCRdb retains in-frame clones only, with some absent. The sample yields under 250,000 clones, roughly nine tenths seen once. The chain links TRBV5-5 to TRBJ2-3, with D unclear. This clonotype originated in a woman aged 60 to 75 who had recovered from COVID-19. What was sequenced was peripheral blood. The CDR3 DNA sequence: TGTGCCAGCAGCTTGCTTGGCGATACGCAGTATTTT. Its protein is CASSLLGDTQYF.